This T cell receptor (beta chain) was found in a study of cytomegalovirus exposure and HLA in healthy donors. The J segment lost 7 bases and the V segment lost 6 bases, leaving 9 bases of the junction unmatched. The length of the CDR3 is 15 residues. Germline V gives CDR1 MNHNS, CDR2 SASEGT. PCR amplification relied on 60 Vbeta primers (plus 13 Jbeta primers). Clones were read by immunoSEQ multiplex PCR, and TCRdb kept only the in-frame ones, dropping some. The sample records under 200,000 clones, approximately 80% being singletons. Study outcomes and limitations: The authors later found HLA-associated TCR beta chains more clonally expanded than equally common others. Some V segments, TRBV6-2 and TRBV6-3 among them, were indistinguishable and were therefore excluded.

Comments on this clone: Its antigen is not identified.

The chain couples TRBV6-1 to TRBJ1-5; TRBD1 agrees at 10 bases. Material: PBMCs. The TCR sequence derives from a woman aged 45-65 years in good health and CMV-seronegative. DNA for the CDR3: TGTGCCAGCAGCTTAGCGGGACAGGGGCAACAGCCCCAGCATTTT. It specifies CASSLAGQGQQPQHF.